Below are 32 T cell receptor beta chains sequenced from a single sample in a study of cytomegalovirus exposure and HLA in healthy donors. Use of 60 Vbeta and 13 Jbeta primers characterized the PCR. The method was immunoSEQ multiplex PCR; TCRdb's version includes in-frame clones alone and lacks a portion of them. Seen here are about 160,000 clones, around 72% observed once, and the top ten hold around 2.5%. Material for sequencing was PBMCs. The receptors shown here come from a female donor in good health and CMV-seronegative.

The V and J genes are TRBV19 and TRBJ1-2; 8 positions agree with TRBD1. The CDR3 has 14 residues. Looked up from germline, CDR1 is LNHDA and CDR2 is SQIVND (reference sequence). V lost 6 bases, J lost 8 bases, and 11 bases stayed unmatched. CDR3 loop: CASSQDREWEGYTF. The CDR3 nucleotides read TGTGCCAGTAGCCAGGACAGGGAGTGGGAAGGCTACACCTTC.

The sample holds one count of this clone. The chain carries TRBV5-1 and TRBJ1-1, with D possibly matching TRBD1 (6 bases). This CDR3 is built from 17 residues. Germline V lookup: CDR1 SGHRS, CDR2 YFSETQ. Deletions cut 4 bases from V and 0 bases from J, with 19 bases between. CDR3 sequence: CASSPPGTRYMNTEAFF. DNA of the CDR3: TGCGCCAGCAGCCCTCCGGGGACACGATACATGAACACTGAAGCTTTCTTT. The whole variable domain, filled in from reference TRBV5-1 and TRBJ1-1, reads KAGVTQTPRYLIKTRGQQVTLSCSPISGHRSVSWYQQTPGQGLQFLFEYFSETQRNKGNFPGRFSGRQFSNSRSEMNVSTLELGDSALYLCASSPPGTRYMNTEAFFGQGTRLTVV.

The chain joins TRBV6-5 to TRBJ2-7, with no clear D. Trimming shortened V by 5 bases and J by 3 bases, and 14 bases separated the two germline ends. The CDR3 is 14 amino acids. Per germline, CDR1 MNHEY and CDR2 SVGAGI. The CDR3 DNA reads as TGTGCCAGCAGTACACCGGGTTCCGTCTACGAGCAGTACTTC. It codes for CASSTPGSVYEQYF.

The rearrangement joins TRBV27 to TRBJ2-7; D is perhaps TRBD2 (5 bases). The CDR3 consists of 12 residues. The V end lost 3 bases, the J end lost 7 bases, and 10 bases lay between the germline ends. Germline V gene data show CDR1 as MNHEY and CDR2 as SMNVEV (reference sequence). This CDR3 reads CASSFTSGEQYF. The CDR3 nucleotides are TGTGCCAGCAGTTTTACCTCGGGGGAGCAGTACTTC.

This clone was detected only a few times. The chain recombines TRBV2 with TRBJ1-1; no definite D call. The CDR3 is made up of 13 amino acids. The V end lost 8 bases, the J end lost 5 bases, and 15 bases lay between the germline ends. Germline CDR1 SNHLY, CDR2 FYNNEI. This chain's CDR3 is CASRSPGGTEAFF. The CDR3 nucleotides read TGTGCCAGCCGCTCCCCGGGAGGGACTGAAGCTTTCTTT.

This chain uses TRBV5-1 with TRBJ2-5; D possibly corresponds to TRBD1 (6 bases). Germline V gives CDR1 SGHRS, CDR2 YFSETQ. With 4 bases removed from V and 1 base from J, the gap between germline ends came to 11 bases. There are 14 residues in the CDR3. The chain's CDR3 is CASSPRDTQETQYF. In DNA form, the CDR3 reads TGCGCCAGCAGCCCCCGGGACACCCAAGAGACCCAGTACTTC.

This chain joins TRBV4-1 and TRBJ1-5; D not resolved. V dropped 4 bases and J dropped 1 base, with 14 bases sitting between them. This CDR3 comprises 16 residues. The germline CDR1 and CDR2 sequences are MGHRA and YSYEKL. As DNA, the CDR3 is TGCGCCAGCAGCCTCGTGGAGGGTTGGAGCAATCAGCCCCAGCATTTT. It specifies CASSLVEGWSNQPQHF.

This clone was seen just once. The chain couples TRBV7-6 to TRBJ1-1, with D tentatively TRBD1 (6 bases). V lost 2 bases and J lost 7, with 14 bases in between. This CDR3 has 14 amino acids. CDR1 SGHVS and CDR2 FNYEAQ come from the germline V gene. The CDR3 DNA reads as TGTGCCAGCAGCTTATGGGGGGCGGGGGGTGAAGCTTTCTTT. It encodes CASSLWGAGGEAFF.

J is TRBJ2-1 and V is TRBV9; maybe TRBD1 (6 bases). Germline values: CDR1 SGDLS, CDR2 YYNGEE. The ends were cut back, 0 bases at V and 1 base at J, with 8 bases in the middle. The CDR3 consists of 15 residues. The CDR3 region has the DNA TGTGCCAGCAGCGTAGAGGGGGTTTCCTACAATGAGCAGTTCTTC. Translating it yields CASSVEGVSYNEQFF. The complete variable domain, with remaining parts taken from reference TRBV9 and TRBJ2-1, reads DSGVTQTPKHLITATGQRVTLRCSPRSGDLSVYWYQQSLDQGLQFLIQYYNGEERAKGNILERFSAQQFPDLHSELNLSSLELGDSALYFCASSVEGVSYNEQFFGPGTRLTVL.

The chain combines TRBV9 with TRBJ1-5; D uncertain. CDR1 and CDR2 from the germline V gene are SGDLS and YYNGEE. This CDR3 has 16 residues. Trimming took 0 bases from V and 2 from J, leaving 12 bases between them. CDR3 bases: TGTGCCAGCAGCGTAGGAGGTTCAGCGGGCAATCAGCCCCAGCATTTT. It translates to CASSVGGSAGNQPQHF.

This clone came up once. The chain combines TRBV9 with TRBJ1-1; the D is unclear. Germline lookup yields CDR1 SGDLS and CDR2 YYNGEE. The germline V and J ends were trimmed by 1 base and 2 bases, with 9 bases remaining between them. The CDR3 has 14 amino acids. The CDR3 bases are TGTGCCAGCAGCGTACTTGCAGAAAACACTGAAGCTTTCTTT. Its translation is CASSVLAENTEAFF.

This chain joins TRBV7-9 and TRBJ2-2; TRBD1 agrees at 9 bases. Germline V gene lookup returns CDR1 SEHNR and CDR2 FQNEAQ (reference sequence). The V segment lost 3 bases and the J segment 4 bases; nucleotides outside the gene matches: 3. The CDR3 totals 15 residues. As DNA, the CDR3 is TGTGCCAGCAGCTTCGGGACAGGGCGCACCGGGGAGCTGTTTTTT. Translating gives CASSFGTGRTGELFF. Drawing the rest from reference TRBV7-9 and TRBJ2-2, the complete variable domain is DTGVSQNPRHKITKRGQNVTFRCDPISEHNRLYWYRQTLGQGPEFLTYFQNEAQLEKSRLLSDRFSAERPKGSFSTLEIQRTEQGDSAMYLCASSFGTGRTGELFFGEGSRLTVL.

The chain carries TRBV2 and TRBJ2-5; TRBD2 might be the D (5 bases). Trimming removed 8 bases from V and 3 bases from J, with 13 bases in between. The CDR3 extends over 13 amino acids. The germline gives CDR1 SNHLY, CDR2 FYNNEI. The chain's CDR3 is CASSERREETQYF. The CDR3 DNA follows: TGTGCCAGCTCCGAACGGCGGGAAGAGACCCAGTACTTC.

The chain recombines TRBV13 with TRBJ2-3; 16 bases match TRBD2. V lost 6 bases to trimming and J lost 1 base; unmatched junction nucleotides: 7. The germline V gene has CDR1 PRHDT and CDR2 FYEKMQ (reference sequence). The CDR3 spans 18 residues. CDR3 region: CASRKGLAGGLGTDTQYF. The DNA for the CDR3 is TGTGCCAGCAGAAAGGGACTAGCGGGAGGGCTGGGCACAGATACGCAGTATTTT.

This chain connects TRBV6-5 to TRBJ2-4, with TRBD1 matching 9 bases. Germline values: CDR1 MNHEY, CDR2 SVGAGI. Germline trimming cut 6 bases from V and 2 bases from J; bases unmatched to any gene: 5. This CDR3 region has 15 residues. CDR3 region: CASRTGGLSKNIQYF. The CDR3 coding sequence is TGTGCCAGCAGAACAGGGGGCTTGTCCAAAAACATTCAGTACTTC.

This clone has only a few counts. The chain is built from TRBV11-2 and TRBJ2-1, with 8 bases identical to TRBD2. Per germline, CDR1 SGHAT and CDR2 FQNNGV. The CDR3 is made up of 13 amino acids. V dropped 8 bases and J dropped 1; count of bases not matched to a gene: 1. CDR3 DNA sequence: TGTGCCAGCTCTAGCGGGTCCTACAATGAGCAGTTCTTC. Amino acids: CASSSGSYNEQFF.

The J gene is TRBJ1-1, the V gene TRBV18; possibly TRBD1 for D (6 bases). Germline assignment: CDR1 KGHSH and CDR2 LQKENI. The CDR3 consists of 15 residues. The V end lost 2 bases, the J end lost 2 bases, and 12 bases lay between the germline ends. The CDR3 DNA reads TGTGCCAGCTCACCAACCTCACAGGGAAACACTGAAGCTTTCTTT. Encoded protein: CASSPTSQGNTEAFF.

This sequence joins TRBV5-4 and TRBJ2-1, with D hard to call. CDR1 is SGHNT and CDR2 is YYREEE in the germline V gene (reference sequence). The CDR3 length is 13 residues. The V gene lost 1 base and the J gene lost 6 bases, with 8 bases spanning the gap. The CDR3 coding sequence is TGTGCCAGCAGCTTGCCGCTAGTCAATGAGCAGTTCTTC. This gives the protein CASSLPLVNEQFF.

This rearrangement joins TRBV19 to TRBJ1-1; D is perhaps TRBD1 (5 bases). CDR3 length equals 14 residues. Trimming stripped 6 bases from V and 7 bases from J, with 18 bases between. Germline lookup yields CDR1 LNHDA and CDR2 SQIVND (reference sequence). CDR3 DNA sequence: TGTGCCAGTAGATTCGACAGCGTGGGAGGTGAAGCTTTCTTT. Its translation is CASRFDSVGGEAFF.

This chain joins TRBV11-2 and TRBJ2-5; no definite D call. Trimming shortened V by 1 base and J by 6 bases, and 6 bases separated the two germline ends. The CDR3 runs to 12 residues. Per germline, CDR1 SGHAT and CDR2 FQNNGV. This chain's CDR3 is CASSLGGKTQYF. The DNA for the CDR3 is TGTGCCAGCAGCTTAGGCGGAAAGACCCAGTACTTC.

CDR3 coding DNA: TGTGCCAGCAGCTTAGAGATAGGGACTAAATTTCCTAATGAGCAGTTCTTC. Protein: CASSLEIGTKFPNEQFF. This sequence joins TRBV11-2 and TRBJ2-1, with 7 nucleotides matching TRBD2. V trimming: 0 bases; J trimming: 7 bases; junction bases outside the gene matches: 12. The germline CDR1 and CDR2 sequences are SGHAT and FQNNGV. This CDR3 has 17 amino acids.

The V gene is TRBV6-5, the J gene TRBJ2-7, with TRBD2 matching over 8 bases. CDR3 length: 14 amino acids. Trimming at V came to 5 bases and at J to 3 bases, leaving 6 bases not matched to a gene. In germline, CDR1 is MNHEY, CDR2 SVGAGI. The DNA for the CDR3 is TGTGCCAGCAGTGCCCCGGGGGGGGGCTACGAGCAGTACTTC. Amino acids: CASSAPGGGYEQYF.

The V call is TRBV15, the J call TRBJ2-7; D may be TRBD2 (6 bases). Germline V gene data show CDR1 as LNHNV and CDR2 as YYDKDF (reference sequence). Trimming took 6 bases from V and 0 from J, leaving 9 bases between them. The CDR3 is made up of 13 amino acids. CDR3 in amino acids: CATRSGLSYEQYF. CDR3 nucleotides: TGTGCCACCAGGTCGGGACTCTCCTACGAGCAGTACTTC.

The chain uses TRBV6-5 and TRBJ2-5, with a tentative D call TRBD2 (6 bases). CDR3 length: 15 amino acids. V was clipped by 8 bases and J by 4 bases, with 20 bases between them. CDR1 is MNHEY and CDR2 is SVGAGI in the germline V gene. CDR3 sequence (DNA): TGTGCCAGCGGGTTGGGAGAAAGGGGAGGAGAGACCCAGTACTTC. It codes for CASGLGERGGETQYF.

V gene TRBV28 combines with J gene TRBJ2-5; TRBD1 matches at 7 bases. From germline, CDR1 is MDHEN and CDR2 SYDVKM. V shed 8 bases, J shed 4 bases, and the junction held 10 bases outside the gene matches. The CDR3 is made up of 14 amino acids. The CDR3 reads CASRTGGGGETQYF. CDR3 DNA: TGTGCCAGCCGGACAGGCGGTGGGGGAGAGACCCAGTACTTC.

This chain connects TRBV15 to TRBJ1-4; 7 bases are a match to TRBD1. After removal of 2 bases from V and 3 bases from J, the junction contained 3 bases not matched to a gene. Germline V gene sequence: CDR1 LNHNV, CDR2 YYDKDF (reference sequence). The CDR3 loop spans 15 amino acids. CDR3 in amino acids: CATSRPGQPNEKLFF. CDR3 nucleotides: TGTGCCACCAGCAGACCGGGACAGCCTAATGAAAAACTGTTTTTT.

This chain joins TRBV2 and TRBJ1-2, with D possibly being TRBD1 (5 bases). Germline CDR1 SNHLY, CDR2 FYNNEI. V was pared by 4 bases and J by 4 bases, with 10 bases between. CDR3 length: 13 residues. Here the CDR3 DNA reads TGTGCCAGCAGTGTGGGGCAGATCTATGGCTACACCTTC. Protein: CASSVGQIYGYTF.

This clone was observed a handful of times. It differs at one base from a far larger clone, so likely a read error. Other DNA variants within this sample encode the same CDR3. The chain couples TRBV4-1 to TRBJ2-1; 10 positions agree with TRBD2. Losses at the gene ends were 0 bases for V and 6 bases for J; bases not matched to a gene: 5. This CDR3 comprises 16 residues. CDR1 is MGHRA, CDR2 YSYEKL, per germline. For the CDR3, the DNA is TGCGCCAGCAGCCAAGATATCGCTAGCGGGAGCAATGAGCAGTTCTTC. Protein product: CASSQDIASGSNEQFF.

The rearrangement uses TRBV29-1 and TRBJ2-7; 7 bases agree with TRBD2. Germline assignment: CDR1 SQVTM and CDR2 ANQGSEA. This CDR3 is built from 14 residues. The V and J ends lost 4 bases and 1 base, in that order; junction bases with no gene match: 7. DNA for the CDR3: TGCAGCGTTGCAGGGCTAGCGGATTCCTACGAGCAGTACTTC. Encoded protein: CSVAGLADSYEQYF.

This clone was picked up one time. The V and J genes are TRBV5-4 and TRBJ2-1, with 7 bases identical to TRBD2. The V gene end was trimmed by 4 bases and the J gene end by 7 bases; junction bases not matched to a gene: 8. In germline, CDR1 is SGHNT, CDR2 YYREEE (reference sequence). This CDR3 comprises 14 residues. CDR3 sequence: CASSLIGEGNEQFF. DNA of the CDR3: TGTGCCAGCAGCCTAATTGGGGAGGGGAATGAGCAGTTCTTC.

The V gene is TRBV23-1, the J gene TRBJ2-7; 9 bases agree with TRBD1. TRBV23-1 is designated an ORF whose function remains uncertain. Germline trimming cut 4 bases from V and 2 bases from J; bases unmatched to any gene: 12. The CDR3 totals 17 residues. The CDR3 region has the DNA TGCGCCAGCAGTCCCGGAGCCCGGGACAGGGTCCCCTACGAGCAGTACTTC. Translating it yields CASSPGARDRVPYEQYF.

The rearrangement uses TRBV6-5 and TRBJ1-5, with unresolved D. Germline lookup yields CDR1 MNHEY and CDR2 SVGAGI. The CDR3 is 13 residues long. Trimming removed 6 bases from V and 6 bases from J, with 12 bases in between. The CDR3, as DNA: TGTGCCAGCAGCGACGGGGTGGGTCAGCCCCAGCATTTT. As protein: CASSDGVGQPQHF.